A single sample gave rise to the 8 T cell receptor beta chains below, sequenced in a study of blood T cell repertoires in COVID-19. Assay: immunoSEQ multiplex PCR; the TCRdb copy retains only in-frame clones and omits some. The sample has a few hundred thousand clones; around nine tenths are singletons. The sample comprised peripheral blood. The receptors were gathered from a man aged 50 to 59 with acute or convalescent COVID-19.

The chain combines TRBV9 with TRBJ1-6; D possibly corresponds to TRBD1 (6 bases). This CDR3 comprises 15 residues. Germline V gene sequence: CDR1 SGDLS, CDR2 YYNGEE. The V end lost 4 bases, the J end lost 11 bases, and 19 bases lay between the germline ends. CDR3 nucleotides: TGTGCCAGCAGCCGCGCCGGGACATGGGATCCACCCCTCCACTTT. It codes for CASSRAGTWDPPLHF.

This clone has more than one count but fewer than ten. This chain connects TRBV9 to TRBJ2-3; 9 nucleotides line up with TRBD2. CDR3 length: 18 residues. V shed 4 bases, J shed 2 bases, and the junction held 14 bases outside the gene matches. The germline CDR1 and CDR2 sequences are SGDLS and YYNGEE. This CDR3 reads CASSPQDWSGGPTDTQYF. CDR3 nucleotides: TGTGCCAGCAGCCCCCAGGACTGGAGCGGGGGGCCCACAGATACGCAGTATTTT.

CDR3 region: CAIRATQGSTDTQYF. CDR3 coding DNA: TGTGCCATCAGGGCTACCCAGGGAAGCACAGATACGCAGTATTTT. The chain recombines TRBV10-3 with TRBJ2-3, with D possibly being TRBD1 (5 bases). The CDR3 loop spans 15 amino acids. The V gene's germline CDR1 is ENHRY and CDR2 SYGVKD. Trimming shortened V by 6 bases and J by 0 bases, and 13 bases separated the two germline ends.

The chain has TRBV6-4 and TRBJ1-5; D perhaps matches TRBD1 (5 bases). The CDR3 length is 16 residues. V was trimmed by 2 bases and J by 6 bases, leaving 17 bases between them. Germline V gene lookup returns CDR1 MRHNA and CDR2 SNTAGT. In nucleotides, the CDR3 is TGTGCCAGCAGTGACGGGAGGGGAGGGGTAGGTCAGCCCCAGCATTTT. As protein: CASSDGRGGVGQPQHF.

This clone was seen once. This chain uses TRBV19 with TRBJ2-7, with 7 positions matching TRBD1. CDR3 length: 15 amino acids. CDR1 LNHDA and CDR2 SQIVND come from the germline V gene (reference sequence). V shed 7 bases and J 0 bases; nucleotides not matched to a gene: 9. Here the CDR3 DNA reads TGTGCCAGTACCCCCTCGACAGGGCTCTCCTACGAGCAGTACTTC. Protein product: CASTPSTGLSYEQYF.

V gene TRBV29-1 combines with J gene TRBJ1-5; possible D gene TRBD1, 5 bases. Trimming stripped 4 bases from V and 7 bases from J, with 14 bases between. CDR1 is SQVTM and CDR2 is ANQGSEA in the germline V gene. The CDR3 spans 13 residues. CDR3: CSVGEGAGQPQHF. The CDR3 DNA is TGCAGCGTTGGAGAAGGGGCCGGCCAGCCCCAGCATTTT. Full variable domain (remainder filled in from reference TRBV29-1 and TRBJ1-5): SAVISQKPSRDICQRGTSLTIQCQVDSQVTMMFWYRQQPGQSLTLIATANQGSEATYESGFVIDKFPISRPNLTFSTLTVSNMSPEDSSIYLCSVGEGAGQPQHFGDGTRLSIL.

The chain links TRBV29-1 to TRBJ2-7; 8 bases match TRBD2. The trim removed 4 bases at V and 2 bases at J, leaving 10 bases unmatched. This CDR3 region has 15 residues. Germline assignment: CDR1 SQVTM and CDR2 ANQGSEA. The CDR3 region is CSVAGTSGFTYEQYF. The DNA of the CDR3 is TGCAGCGTTGCCGGAACTAGCGGCTTTACCTACGAGCAGTACTTC.

The gene calls are TRBV20-1 and TRBJ1-6; no clear D gene. This CDR3 is built from 14 residues. The germline V gene has CDR1 DFQATT and CDR2 SNEGSKA (reference sequence). Trimming shortened V by 3 bases and J by 7 bases, and 13 bases separated the two germline ends. In DNA form, the CDR3 reads TGCAGTGCTAGTGTCGGGGAGGGAAATTCACCCCTCCACTTT. This translates into CSASVGEGNSPLHF.